These T cell receptor beta chains were read from a single sample in a study of regulatory T cells in long-lasting Graves disease. TCRdb reprocessed the multiplex PCR reads with MiXCR, giving one entry per CDR3 protein. The sample consists of about 470,000 distinct CDR3 sequences, around 21% of them appearing once. Material: peripheral blood mononuclear cells (PBMCs), obtained when the disease was refractory, from a patient treated with antithyroid drugs. Receptors were obtained from a female donor with Graves disease. Each CDR3 is given with its conserved first and last residue. D genes are given only for firm matches. Rows give clone size only sometimes, using once, few, many, or a class for an expanded clone.

v_gene	abundance	d_gene	j_gene	len	CDR3aa	CDR3nt
TRBV11-2	few	.	TRBJ1-1	12	CASSLFTSEAFF	TGTGCCAGCAGCCTCTTTACTTCCGAAGCTTTCTTT
TRBV14	.	.	TRBJ2-2	14	CASSQGVFPEELFF	TGTGCCAGCAGCCAAGGGGTGTTCCCCGAGGAGCTGTTTTTT
TRBV5-1	.	TRBD1	TRBJ2-7	15	CASSQGRTGVFEQYF	TGCGCCAGCAGCCAAGGGAGGACAGGGGTCTTCGAGCAGTACTTC
TRBV28	many	TRBD1	TRBJ1-1	16	CASSFPGGRANTEAFF	TGTGCCAGCAGTTTCCCAGGGGGTCGGGCCAACACTGAAGCTTTCTTT
TRBV20-1	.	TRBD2	TRBJ2-6	20	CSARDLRGLADSSGANVLTF	TGCAGTGCTAGAGATCTCCGCGGACTAGCGGATTCCTCTGGGGCCAACGTCCTGACTTTC
TRBV15	.	.	TRBJ2-3	18	CATSRDYQTAPGTDTQYF	TGTGCCACCAGCAGAGATTATCAGACGGCACCCGGCACAGATACGCAGTATTTT
TRBV7-9	few	.	TRBJ2-2	17	CASSSGFDEANTGELFF	TGTGCCAGCAGCTCAGGATTCGACGAAGCGAACACCGGGGAGCTGTTTTTT
TRBV6-2/TRBV6-3	.	TRBD1	TRBJ2-5	15	CASSPGTGRGETQYF	TGTGCCAGCAGTCCCGGGACAGGGAGGGGCGAGACCCAGTACTTC
TRBV27	.	.	TRBJ2-1	17	CASSSLIGLLTYNEQFF	TGTGCCAGCAGTTCGCTTATCGGACTTCTAACGTACAATGAGCAGTTCTTC
TRBV7-9	.	TRBD2	TRBJ2-7	13	CASKGGRSYEQYF	TGTGCCAGCAAAGGCGGGAGGTCCTACGAGCAGTACTTC
TRBV6-2/TRBV6-3	.	TRBD1	TRBJ2-1	17	CASSERDRVGAYNEQFF	TGTGCCAGCAGTGAACGGGACAGGGTGGGGGCCTACAATGAGCAGTTCTTC
TRBV28	.	TRBD1	TRBJ2-7	16	CTSSWTGGPSVYEQYF	TGTACCAGCAGTTGGACAGGGGGCCCAAGTGTCTACGAGCAGTACTTC
TRBV29-1	few	.	TRBJ1-1	16	CSVEGGQAEGNTEAFF	TGCAGCGTTGAAGGGGGGCAGGCCGAGGGCAACACTGAAGCTTTCTTT
TRBV24-1	.	.	TRBJ2-1	14	CATSDFGLAGEQFF	TGTGCCACCAGTGATTTTGGGCTAGCAGGCGAGCAGTTCTTC
TRBV7-9	many	.	TRBJ2-5	15	CASSPPFGGLGTQYF	TGTGCCAGCAGCCCCCCCTTCGGGGGTTTAGGGACCCAGTACTTC
TRBV20-1	few	.	TRBJ1-3	13	CSASRTDGNTIYF	TGCAGTGCTAGCCGGACGGACGGAAACACCATATATTTT
TRBV18	many	TRBD1	TRBJ1-2	16	CASSPPLGQGAKGYTF	TGTGCCAGCTCACCACCTTTGGGACAGGGGGCCAAGGGCTACACCTTC
TRBV9	few	TRBD2	TRBJ2-5	16	CASSVDPGGRGETQYF	TGTGCCAGCAGCGTAGACCCGGGAGGGCGAGGAGAGACCCAGTACTTC
TRBV30	many	.	TRBJ1-2	15	CAWSGRLSSGYGYTF	TGTGCCTGGAGTGGCCGGTTGAGTTCTGGCTATGGCTACACCTTC
TRBV28	many	.	TRBJ2-7	14	CASSTNSPRNEQYF	TGTGCCAGCAGCACTAACTCCCCTCGGAACGAGCAGTACTTC
TRBV4-2	few	.	TRBJ1-1	13	CASARRESTEAFF	TGTGCCAGCGCACGGCGGGAAAGCACTGAAGCTTTCTTT
TRBV7-3	many	TRBD1	TRBJ2-5	16	CASSLMGTGPGETQYF	TGTGCCAGCAGCTTAATGGGGACAGGCCCGGGGGAGACCCAGTACTTC
TRBV5-6	.	.	TRBJ1-1	15	CASIQQGITNTEAFF	TGTGCCAGCATCCAGCAAGGAATTACGAACACTGAAGCTTTCTTT
TRBV7-3	.	.	TRBJ2-2	13	CASSAPGPGELFF	TGTGCCAGCAGCGCTCCGGGACCCGGGGAGCTGTTTTTT
TRBV19	.	.	TRBJ2-7	16	CASSKERLARPYEQYF	TGTGCCAGTAGTAAGGAACGGCTAGCGAGGCCCTACGAGCAGTACTTC
TRBV7-2	many	.	TRBJ2-7	13	CASSFPGPYEQYF	TGTGCCAGCAGCTTCCCAGGGCCGTACGAGCAGTACTTC
TRBV6-1	few	.	TRBJ2-2	13	CASSRGGSGELFF	TGTGCCAGCAGCCGCGGAGGGTCCGGGGAGCTGTTTTTT